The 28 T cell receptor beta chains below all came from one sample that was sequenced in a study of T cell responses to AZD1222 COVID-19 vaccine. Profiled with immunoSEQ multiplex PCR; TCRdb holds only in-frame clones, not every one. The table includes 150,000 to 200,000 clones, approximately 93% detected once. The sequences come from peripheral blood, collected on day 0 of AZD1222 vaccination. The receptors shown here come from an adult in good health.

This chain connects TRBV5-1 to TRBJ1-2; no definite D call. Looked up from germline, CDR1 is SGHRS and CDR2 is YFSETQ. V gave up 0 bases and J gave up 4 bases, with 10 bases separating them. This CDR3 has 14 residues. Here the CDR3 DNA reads TGCGCCAGCAGCTTGGGTCCAGATAGCTATGGCTACACCTTC. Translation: CASSLGPDSYGYTF.

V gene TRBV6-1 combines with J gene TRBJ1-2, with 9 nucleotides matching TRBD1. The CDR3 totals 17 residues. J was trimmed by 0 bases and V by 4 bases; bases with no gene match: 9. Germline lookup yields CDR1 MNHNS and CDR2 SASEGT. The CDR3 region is CASSARTGESSNYGYTF. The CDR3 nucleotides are TGTGCCAGCAGTGCACGGACAGGGGAGAGCTCTAACTATGGCTACACCTTC.

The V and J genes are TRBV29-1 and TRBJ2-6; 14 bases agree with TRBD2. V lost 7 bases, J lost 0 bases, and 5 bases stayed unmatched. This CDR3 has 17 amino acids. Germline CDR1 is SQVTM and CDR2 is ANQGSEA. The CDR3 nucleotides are TGCAGCGCCTTAGGACTAGCGGGGGGCTCTGGGGCCAACGTCCTGACTTTC. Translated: CSALGLAGGSGANVLTF. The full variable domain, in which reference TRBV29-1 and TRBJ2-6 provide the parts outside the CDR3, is SAVISQKPSRDICQRGTSLTIQCQVDSQVTMMFWYRQQPGQSLTLIATANQGSEATYESGFVIDKFPISRPNLTFSTLTVSNMSPEDSSIYLCSALGLAGGSGANVLTFGAGSRLTVL.

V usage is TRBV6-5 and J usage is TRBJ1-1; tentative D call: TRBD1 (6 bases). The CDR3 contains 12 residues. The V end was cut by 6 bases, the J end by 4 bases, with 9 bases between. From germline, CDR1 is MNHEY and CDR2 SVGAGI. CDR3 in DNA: TGTGCCAGCAGCAGGGGAATCACTGAAGCTTTCTTT. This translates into CASSRGITEAFF.

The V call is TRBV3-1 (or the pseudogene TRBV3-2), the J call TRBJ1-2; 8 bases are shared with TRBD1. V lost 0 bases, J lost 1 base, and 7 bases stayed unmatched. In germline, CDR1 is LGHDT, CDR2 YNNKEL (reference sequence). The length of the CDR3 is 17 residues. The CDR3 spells CASSQDAGQARNYGYTF. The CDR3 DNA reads TGTGCCAGCAGCCAAGATGCGGGACAGGCCCGTAACTATGGCTACACCTTC.

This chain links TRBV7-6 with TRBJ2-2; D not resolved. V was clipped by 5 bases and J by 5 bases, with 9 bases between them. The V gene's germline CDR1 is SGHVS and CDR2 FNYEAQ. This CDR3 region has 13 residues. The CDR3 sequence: CASSAGFTGELFF. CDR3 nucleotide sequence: TGTGCCAGCAGCGCAGGATTTACCGGGGAGCTGTTTTTT. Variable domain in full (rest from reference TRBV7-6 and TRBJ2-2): GAGVSQSPRYKVTKRGQDVALRCDPISGHVSLYWYRQALGQGPEFLTYFNYEAQQDKSGLPNDRFSAERPEGSISTLTIQRTEQRDSAMYRCASSAGFTGELFFGEGSRLTVL.

CDR3 loop: CASSLSRGTNTGELFF. The CDR3 DNA follows: TGCGCCAGCAGCTTGAGTCGAGGGACGAACACCGGGGAGCTGTTTTTT. The rearrangement links TRBV5-1 to TRBJ2-2; D might be TRBD2 (5 bases). Per germline, CDR1 SGHRS and CDR2 YFSETQ. V lost 1 base, J lost 0 bases, and 10 bases lay in between. This CDR3 comprises 16 residues.

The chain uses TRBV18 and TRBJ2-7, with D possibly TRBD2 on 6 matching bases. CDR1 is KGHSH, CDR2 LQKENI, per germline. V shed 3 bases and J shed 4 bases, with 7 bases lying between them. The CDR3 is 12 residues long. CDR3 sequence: CASSPGGYEQYF. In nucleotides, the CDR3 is TGTGCCAGCTCACCCGGAGGGTACGAGCAGTACTTC.

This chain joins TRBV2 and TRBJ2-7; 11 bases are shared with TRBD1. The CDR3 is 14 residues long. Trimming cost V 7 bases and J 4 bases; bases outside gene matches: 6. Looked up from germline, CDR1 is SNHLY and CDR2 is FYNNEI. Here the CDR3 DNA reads TGTGCCAGCAATGTGGACAGGGGGCCGTACGAGCAGTACTTC. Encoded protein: CASNVDRGPYEQYF.

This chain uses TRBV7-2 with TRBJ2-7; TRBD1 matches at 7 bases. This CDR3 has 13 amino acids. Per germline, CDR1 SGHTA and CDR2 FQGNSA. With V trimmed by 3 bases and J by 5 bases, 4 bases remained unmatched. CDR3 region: CASSFETGHEQYF. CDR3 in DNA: TGTGCCAGCAGCTTCGAGACAGGGCACGAGCAGTACTTC.

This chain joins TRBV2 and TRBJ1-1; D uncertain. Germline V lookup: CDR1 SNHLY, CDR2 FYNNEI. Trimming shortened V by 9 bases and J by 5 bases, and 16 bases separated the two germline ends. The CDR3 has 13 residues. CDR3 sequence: CASSGRYRTEAFF. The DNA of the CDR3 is TGTGCCAGTTCCGGGAGGTATAGGACTGAAGCTTTCTTT.

Here the CDR3 reads CASSPESGGSYEQYF. The DNA for the CDR3 is TGTGCCAGCAGCCCCGAATCAGGGGGCTCCTACGAGCAGTACTTC. The chain recombines TRBV5-6 with TRBJ2-7; TRBD1 aligns across 7 bases. The CDR3 has 15 residues. V lost 4 bases to trimming and J lost 0 bases; unmatched junction nucleotides: 7. Germline-derived CDR1 and CDR2 are SGHDT and YYEEEE.

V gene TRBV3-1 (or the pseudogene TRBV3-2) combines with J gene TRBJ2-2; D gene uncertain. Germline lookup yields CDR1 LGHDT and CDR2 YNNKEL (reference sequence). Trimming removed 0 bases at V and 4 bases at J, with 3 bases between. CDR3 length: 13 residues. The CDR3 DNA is TGTGCCAGCAGCCAAGATTTCACCGGGGAGCTGTTTTTT. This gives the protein CASSQDFTGELFF.

The chain's CDR3 is CASSSSPIRVPRDEQYF. DNA of the CDR3: TGTGCCAGCAGTTCAAGCCCAATCAGGGTTCCGAGGGACGAGCAGTACTTC. The chain links TRBV6-2 or TRBV6-3 to TRBJ2-7; D may correspond to TRBD1 or TRBD2 (5 bases each). V was shortened by 4 bases and J by 5 bases, with 24 bases between the two germline ends. Looked up from germline, CDR1 is MNHEY and CDR2 is SVGEGT. The CDR3 covers 17 residues.

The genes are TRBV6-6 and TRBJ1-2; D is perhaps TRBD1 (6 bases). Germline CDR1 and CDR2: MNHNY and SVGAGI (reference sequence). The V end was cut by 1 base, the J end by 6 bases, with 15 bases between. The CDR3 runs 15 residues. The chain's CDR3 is CASSYYREESHGYTF. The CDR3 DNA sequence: TGTGCCAGCAGTTACTACAGGGAGGAGTCTCATGGCTACACCTTC.

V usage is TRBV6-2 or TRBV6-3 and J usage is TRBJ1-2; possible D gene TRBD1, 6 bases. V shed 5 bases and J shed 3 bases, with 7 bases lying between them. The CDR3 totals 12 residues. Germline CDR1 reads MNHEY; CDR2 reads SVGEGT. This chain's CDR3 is CASSRQDYGYTF. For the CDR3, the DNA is TGTGCCAGCAGTCGACAGGACTATGGCTACACCTTC.

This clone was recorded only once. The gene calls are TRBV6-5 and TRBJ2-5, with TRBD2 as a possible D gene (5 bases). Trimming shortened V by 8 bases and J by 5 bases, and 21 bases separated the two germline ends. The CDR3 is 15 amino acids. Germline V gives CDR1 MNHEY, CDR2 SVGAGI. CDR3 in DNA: TGTGCCAGCGGGCGGGCCATGGGCCTTGGGGAGACCCAGTACTTC. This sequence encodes CASGRAMGLGETQYF.

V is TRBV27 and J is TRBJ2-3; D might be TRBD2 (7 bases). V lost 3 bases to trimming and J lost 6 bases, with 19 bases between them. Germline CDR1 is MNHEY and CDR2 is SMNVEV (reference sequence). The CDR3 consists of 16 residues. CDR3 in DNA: TGTGCCAGCAGTTTTTTGGGGGGGCAGGTGGTGGATACGCAGTATTTT. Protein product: CASSFLGGQVVDTQYF.

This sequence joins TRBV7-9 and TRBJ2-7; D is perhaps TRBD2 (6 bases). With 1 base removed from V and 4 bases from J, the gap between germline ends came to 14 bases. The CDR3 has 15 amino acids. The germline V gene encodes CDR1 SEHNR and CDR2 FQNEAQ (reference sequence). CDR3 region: CASSLGISGGYEQYF. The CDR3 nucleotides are TGTGCCAGCAGCTTAGGAATTAGCGGAGGATACGAGCAGTACTTC. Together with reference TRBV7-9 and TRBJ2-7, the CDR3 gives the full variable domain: DTGVSQNPRHKITKRGQNVTFRCDPISEHNRLYWYRQTLGQGPEFLTYFQNEAQLEKSRLLSDRFSAERPKGSFSTLEIQRTEQGDSAMYLCASSLGISGGYEQYFGPGTRLTVT.

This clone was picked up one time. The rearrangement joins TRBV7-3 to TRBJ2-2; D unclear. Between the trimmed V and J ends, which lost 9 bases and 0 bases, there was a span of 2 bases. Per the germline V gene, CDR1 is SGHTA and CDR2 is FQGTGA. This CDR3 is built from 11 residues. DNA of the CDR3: TGTGCCAGTTCGAACACCGGGGAGCTGTTTTTT. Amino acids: CASSNTGELFF.

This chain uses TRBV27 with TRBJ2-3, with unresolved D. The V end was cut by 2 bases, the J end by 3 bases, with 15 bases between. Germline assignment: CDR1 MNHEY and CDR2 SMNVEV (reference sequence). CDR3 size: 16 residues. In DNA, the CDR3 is TGTGCCAGCAGTTTAATTAGGACGTCCACTACAGATACGCAGTATTTT. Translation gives CASSLIRTSTTDTQYF.

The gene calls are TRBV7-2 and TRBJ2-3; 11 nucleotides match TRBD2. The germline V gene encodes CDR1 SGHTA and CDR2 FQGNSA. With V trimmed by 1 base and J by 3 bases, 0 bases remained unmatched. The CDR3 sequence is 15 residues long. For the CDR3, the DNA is TGTGCCAGCAGCTTAGGACTAGCGGGGACAGATACGCAGTATTTT. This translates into CASSLGLAGTDTQYF.

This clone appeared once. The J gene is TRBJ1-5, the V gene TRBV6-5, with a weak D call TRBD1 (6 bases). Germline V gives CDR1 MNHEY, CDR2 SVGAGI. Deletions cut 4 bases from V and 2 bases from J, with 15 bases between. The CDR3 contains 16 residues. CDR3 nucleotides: TGTGCCAGCAGTTTAACAGGGAGATTTGGCAATCAGCCCCAGCATTTT. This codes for CASSLTGRFGNQPQHF.

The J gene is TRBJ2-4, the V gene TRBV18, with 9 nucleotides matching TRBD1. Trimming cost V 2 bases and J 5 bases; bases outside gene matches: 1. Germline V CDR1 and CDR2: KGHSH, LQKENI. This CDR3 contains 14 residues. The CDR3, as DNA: TGTGCCAGCTCACCATGGACAGGGGAAAACATTCAGTACTTC. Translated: CASSPWTGENIQYF.

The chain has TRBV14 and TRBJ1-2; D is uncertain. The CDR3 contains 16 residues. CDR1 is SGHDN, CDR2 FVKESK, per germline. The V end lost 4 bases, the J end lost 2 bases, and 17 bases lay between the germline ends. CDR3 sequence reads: CASSPTAPVVNYGYTF. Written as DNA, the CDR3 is TGTGCCAGCAGCCCAACGGCTCCGGTTGTAAACTATGGCTACACCTTC.

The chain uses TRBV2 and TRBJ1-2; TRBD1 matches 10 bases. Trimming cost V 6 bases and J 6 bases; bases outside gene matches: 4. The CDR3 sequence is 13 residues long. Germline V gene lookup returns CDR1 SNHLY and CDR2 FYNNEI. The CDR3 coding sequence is TGTGCCAGCAGAGAGGGACAGGGGCATGGCTACACCTTC. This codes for CASREGQGHGYTF.

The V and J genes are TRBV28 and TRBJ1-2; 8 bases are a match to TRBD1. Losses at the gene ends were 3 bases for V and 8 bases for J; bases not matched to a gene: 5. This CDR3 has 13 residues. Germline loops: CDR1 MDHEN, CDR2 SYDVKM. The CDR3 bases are TGTGCCAGCAGTTTGTTGGACAGGGAGGGCTACACCTTC. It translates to CASSLLDREGYTF.

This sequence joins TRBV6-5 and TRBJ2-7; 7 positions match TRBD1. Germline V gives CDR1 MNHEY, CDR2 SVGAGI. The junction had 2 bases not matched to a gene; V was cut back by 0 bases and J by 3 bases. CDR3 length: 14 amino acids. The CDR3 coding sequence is TGTGCCAGCAGTTACTCTTGGACAGGCTACGAGCAGTACTTC. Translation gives CASSYSWTGYEQYF.